This entry features one T cell receptor (beta chain) sequence. Antigen unknown. Relapses following autologous stem cell transplantation were seen in all patients, with brentuximab vedotin exposure varying. Patients reached a best response of complete response, partial response or progressive disease. Only in-frame clones appear in the TCRdb table, and some are missing; sequencing was by immunoSEQ multiplex PCR. The repertoire holds tens of thousands of clones, with around 85% as singletons. This sample was included in a study of PD-1 blockade in classical Hodgkin lymphoma. Study-wide results and limits: Patients newly diagnosed and complete responders had comparable baseline diversity. It was reported that newly diagnosed patients had less baseline TCR diversity than healthy donors. Significant TCR diversity gains by C4D1 occurred in CD4+ but not CD8+ cells.

The sample consisted of peripheral blood mononuclear cells (PBMCs), taken at baseline. This sequence originates from a human donor with classical Hodgkin lymphoma.

In DNA form, the CDR3 reads TGTGCCAGCAGCCTGGGGACTAGCGGGAGCACAGATACGCAGTATTTT. It yields the protein CASSLGTSGSTDTQYF. The J gene is TRBJ2-3, the V gene TRBV7-6; the match to TRBD2 covers 12 bases. Germline V gives CDR1 SGHVS, CDR2 FNYEAQ. This CDR3 comprises 16 residues. The V gene end was trimmed by 5 bases and the J gene end by 0 bases; junction bases not matched to a gene: 3.